This T cell receptor beta chain is drawn from a study of molecular identifiers for immune sequencing clone quantification. Preparation of the bulk TCR libraries relied on previously described methods and listed TCR primers. TCRdb processed the PCR reads anew with MiXCR; each CDR3 protein has one entry. Here the sample spans roughly 86,000 distinct CDR3 sequences, roughly 20% being singletons. General study findings and limits: Barcodes shared by identical TCR molecules could lead to underestimated sizes of highly expanded clones.

This clonotype has a count of ten or more. The antigen is not known. V was shortened by 0 bases and J by 0 bases, with 18 bases between the two germline ends. Germline loops: CDR1 ENHRY, CDR2 SYGVKD. The CDR3 has 19 residues. The chain uses TRBV10-3 and TRBJ2-4; D unresolved. The receptor comes from a human donor in good health. Some libraries in this study had Jurkat cell RNA spiked in. Specimen: naive CD8+ T cells from blood, with Jurkat cell RNA spiked in. Subset: FACS-sorted CD8+CD4-CCR7+CD45RA+ naive T cells. Written as DNA, the CDR3 is TGTGCCATCAGTGAGTCGCAGATGTCCTCCCCACTAGCCAAAAACATTCAGTACTTC. Translation: CAISESQMSSPLAKNIQYF.